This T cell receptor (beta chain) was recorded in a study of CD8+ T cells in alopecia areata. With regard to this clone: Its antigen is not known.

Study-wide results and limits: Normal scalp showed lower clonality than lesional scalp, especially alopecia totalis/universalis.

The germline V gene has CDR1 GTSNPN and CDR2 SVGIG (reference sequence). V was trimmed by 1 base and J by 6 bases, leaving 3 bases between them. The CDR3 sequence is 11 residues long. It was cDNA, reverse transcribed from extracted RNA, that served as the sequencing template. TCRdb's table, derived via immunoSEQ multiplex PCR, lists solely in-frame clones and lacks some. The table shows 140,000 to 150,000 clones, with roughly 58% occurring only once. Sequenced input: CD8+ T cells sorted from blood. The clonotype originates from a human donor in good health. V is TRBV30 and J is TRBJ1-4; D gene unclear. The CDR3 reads CAWSEDEKLFF. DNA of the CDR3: TGTGCCTGGAGTGAAGATGAAAAACTGTTTTTT.